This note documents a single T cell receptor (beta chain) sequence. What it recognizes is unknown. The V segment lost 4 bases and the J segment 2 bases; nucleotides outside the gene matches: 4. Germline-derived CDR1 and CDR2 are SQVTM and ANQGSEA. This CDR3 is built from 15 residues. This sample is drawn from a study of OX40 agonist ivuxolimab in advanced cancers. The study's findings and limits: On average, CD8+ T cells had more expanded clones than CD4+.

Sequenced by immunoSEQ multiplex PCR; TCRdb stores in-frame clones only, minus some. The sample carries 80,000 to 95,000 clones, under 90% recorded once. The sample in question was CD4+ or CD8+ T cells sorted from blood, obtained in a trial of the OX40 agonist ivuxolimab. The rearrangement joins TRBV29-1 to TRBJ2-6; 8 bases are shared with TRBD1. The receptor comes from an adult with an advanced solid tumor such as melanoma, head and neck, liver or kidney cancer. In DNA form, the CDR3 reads TGCAGCGTTGTACCAGGGGGCACTGGGGCCAACGTCCTGACTTTC. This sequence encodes CSVVPGGTGANVLTF.